This is a list of T cell receptor beta chains from one sample in a study of beta chain features in type 1 diabetes. TCRdb keeps only in-frame clones here, not all; method: immunoSEQ multiplex PCR. The data show 150,000 to 200,000 clones, approximately 7.8% seen once. Sequenced sample: central memory CD4+ T cells from blood. Every receptor here comes from a woman aged 40 to 49 with type 1 diabetes. CDR3s leave out the opening cysteine and the closing phenylalanine or tryptophan.

TRBV7-9	TRBJ2-7	ASSLAGQSYEQY
TRBV4-3	TRBJ1-6	ASSQDSLGNSPLH
TRBV5-1	TRBJ2-5	ASSELAGFETQY
TRBV29-1	TRBJ1-1	SSTGGENTEAF
TRBV7-2	TRBJ2-3	ASSLAVRGGTDTQY
TRBV5-1	TRBJ1-5	ASSPGGGNQPQH
TRBV13	TRBJ1-1	ASSSPLRGTEAF
TRBV5-1	TRBJ2-7	ASSLGTSSYEQY
TRBV5-1	TRBJ2-1	ASSLRGGNEQF
TRBV28	TRBJ2-7	ATITGNSYEQY
TRBV29-1	TRBJ2-1	SSPGTGGSNEQF
TRBV7-9	TRBJ2-1	ASSLGGRGTYNEQF
TRBV6-5	TRBJ2-1	ASSPGGGRDNEQF
TRBV2	TRBJ1-2	ASSERVAGGEYT
TRBV30	TRBJ1-1	AYRVTEAF
TRBV6-6	TRBJ1-4	ASSGTANEKLF
TRBV10-3	TRBJ2-7	AISTSGRSFEQY
TRBV7-9	TRBJ1-1	ASRGTGPEAF
TRBV29-1	TRBJ1-1	SVSTGTRTAF
TRBV7-2	TRBJ2-5	ASSSSKETQY
TRBV5-1	TRBJ2-2	ASLGTSGAGELF
TRBV19	TRBJ2-7	ASSLPGTAYEQY
TRBV29-1	TRBJ1-1	SAPGQGLGNTEAF
TRBV4-3	TRBJ2-7	ASSQAGTSGAGYEQY
TRBV28	TRBJ2-7	ASSFGEQY
TRBV14	TRBJ1-1	ASNPPGYLDTEAF
TRBV14	TRBJ1-2	ASSHNLRGYT
TRBV30	TRBJ2-2	GGGGNTGELF
TRBV6-6	TRBJ1-1	ASSPRRGVTEAF
TRBV5-1	TRBJ1-4	ASSLSGQGKKLF
TRBV5-1	TRBJ2-1	ASSSGTGAGGEQF
TRBV2	TRBJ1-1	ASSELGKTNTEAF
TRBV25-1	TRBJ2-7	ASSLAGSYEQY
TRBV15	TRBJ2-3	ATSRDSGSTDTQY
TRBV11-2	TRBJ2-7	ASSLAGGSYEQY
TRBV28	TRBJ1-6	ASSWTENNSPLH
TRBV4-3	TRBJ2-7	ASSSRLAGGPSYEQY
TRBV7-3	TRBJ2-5	ASSLGGLAGVQETQY
TRBV29-1	TRBJ1-1	SVEGSRGSTGGSAEAF
TRBV19	TRBJ2-2	ASKRVVSGELF
TRBV7-8	TRBJ2-3	ASSFQRATDTQY
TRBV28	TRBJ2-1	ASSPWGGGDEQF
TRBV7-2	TRBJ2-7	ASSRIGQGVHEQY
TRBV28	TRBJ2-5	ASSPADQETQY
TRBV7-3	TRBJ2-5	ASSPGQGETQY
TRBV28	TRBJ1-3	ASSPREETGNTIY
TRBV5-1	TRBJ2-7	ASSFIDTGEYEQY
TRBV4-1	TRBJ2-1	ASSQWGGPYNEQF
TRBV9	TRBJ2-7	ASSVESGGAYEQY
TRBV19	TRBJ2-4	ASTDRKNIQY
TRBV28	TRBJ1-5	ASSGTAYSNQPQH
TRBV7-9	TRBJ2-1	ASSPRASGSTSSYNEQF
TRBV29-1	TRBJ1-1	SVLPGGKYTEAF
TRBV7-9	TRBJ2-1	ASRRYGDEQF
TRBV19	TRBJ1-5	ASSMRGGGNQPQH
TRBV11-2	TRBJ1-2	ASSVGTASSYGYT
TRBV11-1	TRBJ2-1	ASSLGGLEQF